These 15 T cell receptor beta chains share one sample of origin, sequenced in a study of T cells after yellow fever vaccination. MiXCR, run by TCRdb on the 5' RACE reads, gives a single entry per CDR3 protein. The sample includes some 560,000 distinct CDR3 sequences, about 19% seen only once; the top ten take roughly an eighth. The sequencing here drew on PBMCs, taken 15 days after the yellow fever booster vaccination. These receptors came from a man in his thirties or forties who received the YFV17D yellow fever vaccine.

DNA for the CDR3: TGCAGCGTTGGGCCAGGGCACGGTGAGCAGTTCTTC. It specifies CSVGPGHGEQFF. The chain has TRBV29-1 and TRBJ2-1, with D possibly matching TRBD1 (5 bases). CDR3 length equals 12 residues. V lost 4 bases and J 9 bases, leaving 13 bases between the germline ends. Germline V gene lookup returns CDR1 SQVTM and CDR2 ANQGSEA.

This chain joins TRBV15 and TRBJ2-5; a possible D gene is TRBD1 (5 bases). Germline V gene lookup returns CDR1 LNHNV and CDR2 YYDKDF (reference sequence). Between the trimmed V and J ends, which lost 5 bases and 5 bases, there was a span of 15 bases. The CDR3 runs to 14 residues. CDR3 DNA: TGTGCCACCAGCGTGCAGGGTGGCTTGGAGACCCAGTACTTC. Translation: CATSVQGGLETQYF.

For the CDR3, the DNA is TGCAGTGCTAGCAACCCCGGACAGGGCGCCGGGGAGCTGTTTTTT. Amino acids: CSASNPGQGAGELFF. This chain connects TRBV20-1 to TRBJ2-2; TRBD1 agrees at 8 bases. The V gene's germline CDR1 is DFQATT and CDR2 SNEGSKA (reference sequence). The junction had 9 bases not matched to a gene; V was cut back by 3 bases and J by 6 bases. The CDR3 sequence is 15 residues long.

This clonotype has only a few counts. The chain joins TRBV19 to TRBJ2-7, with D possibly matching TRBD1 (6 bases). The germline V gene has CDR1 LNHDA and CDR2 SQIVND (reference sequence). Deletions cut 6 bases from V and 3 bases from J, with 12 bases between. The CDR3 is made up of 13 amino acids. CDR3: CASSRTAYYEQYF. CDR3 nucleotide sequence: TGTGCCAGTAGCAGGACAGCTTACTACGAGCAGTACTTC.

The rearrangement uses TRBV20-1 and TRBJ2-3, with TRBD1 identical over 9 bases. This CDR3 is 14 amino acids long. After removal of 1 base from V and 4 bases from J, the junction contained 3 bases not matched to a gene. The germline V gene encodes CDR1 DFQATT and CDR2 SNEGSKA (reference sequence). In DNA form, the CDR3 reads TGCAGTGCTAGAGGACGGACAGGGGCAGATACGCAGTATTTT. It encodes CSARGRTGADTQYF.

The CDR3 coding sequence is TGTGCCAGCAGTTTTCCGGGACATATGACCTACGAGCAGTACTTC. Its translation is CASSFPGHMTYEQYF. The rearrangement uses TRBV6-2 or TRBV6-3 and TRBJ2-7; D may be TRBD1 (6 bases). Germline CDR1 reads MNHEY; CDR2 reads SVGEGT. The CDR3 sequence is 15 residues long. Trimming took 4 bases from V and 2 from J, leaving 15 bases between them.

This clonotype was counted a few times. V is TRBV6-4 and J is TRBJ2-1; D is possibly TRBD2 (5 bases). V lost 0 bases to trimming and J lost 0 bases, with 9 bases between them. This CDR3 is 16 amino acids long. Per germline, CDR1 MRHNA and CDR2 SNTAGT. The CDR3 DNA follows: TGTGCCAGCAGTGACTCCCGGGGAAGCTCCTACAATGAGCAGTTCTTC. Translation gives CASSDSRGSSYNEQFF.

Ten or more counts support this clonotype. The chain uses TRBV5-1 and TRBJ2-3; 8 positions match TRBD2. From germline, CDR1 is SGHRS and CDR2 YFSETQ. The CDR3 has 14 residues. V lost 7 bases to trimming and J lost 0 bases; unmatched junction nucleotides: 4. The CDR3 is CASDSGTSTDTQYF. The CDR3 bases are TGCGCCAGCGATAGCGGGACCAGCACAGATACGCAGTATTTT.

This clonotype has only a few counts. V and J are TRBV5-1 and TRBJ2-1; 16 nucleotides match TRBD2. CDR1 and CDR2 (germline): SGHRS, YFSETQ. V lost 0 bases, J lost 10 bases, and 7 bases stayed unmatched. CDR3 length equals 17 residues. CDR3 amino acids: CASSLDGTSGRVSEQFF. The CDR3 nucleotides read TGCGCCAGCAGCTTGGATGGGACTAGCGGGAGGGTGAGCGAGCAGTTCTTC.

This chain's CDR3 is CASSYLAEKETQYF. CDR3 in DNA: TGTGCCAGCAGTTACCTGGCAGAGAAAGAGACCCAGTACTTC. The chain links TRBV6-5 to TRBJ2-5; no reliable D call. Trimming took off 2 bases at V and 3 bases at J, with 10 bases between the two ends. The CDR3 sequence is 14 residues long. Germline V gene sequence: CDR1 MNHEY, CDR2 SVGAGI.

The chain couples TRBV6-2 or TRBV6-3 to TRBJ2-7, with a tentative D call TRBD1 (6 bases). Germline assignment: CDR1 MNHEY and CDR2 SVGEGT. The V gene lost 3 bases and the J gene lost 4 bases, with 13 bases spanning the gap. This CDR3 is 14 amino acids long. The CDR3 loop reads CASSYGGTGYEQYF. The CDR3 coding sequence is TGTGCCAGCAGTTATGGGGGCACGGGATACGAGCAGTACTTC.

The CDR3 protein is CASSNRDRPYEQYF. The CDR3 DNA sequence: TGTGCCAGCAGCAACCGGGACAGGCCTTACGAGCAGTACTTC. V gene TRBV11-2 combines with J gene TRBJ2-7, with 8 bases aligning to TRBD1. Looked up from germline, CDR1 is SGHAT and CDR2 is FQNNGV. V shed 5 bases, J shed 4 bases, and the junction held 7 bases outside the gene matches. The CDR3 loop spans 14 amino acids.

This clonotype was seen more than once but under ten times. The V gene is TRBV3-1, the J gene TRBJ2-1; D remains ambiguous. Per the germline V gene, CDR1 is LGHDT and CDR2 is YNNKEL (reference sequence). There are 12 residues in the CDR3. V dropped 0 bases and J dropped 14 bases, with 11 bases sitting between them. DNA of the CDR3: TGTGCCAGCAGCCAAGATGTGGGCCGAGAGTTCTTC. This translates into CASSQDVGREFF.

In DNA, the CDR3 is TGCGCCAGCAGTCGCAAGACTAGTCTGGTGCCCTACGAGCAGTACTTC. Its translation is CASSRKTSLVPYEQYF. The gene calls are TRBV10-2 and TRBJ2-7; a possible D gene is TRBD2 (6 bases). CDR3 size: 16 residues. V was clipped by 5 bases and J by 2 bases, with 19 bases between them. CDR1 WSHSY and CDR2 SAAADI come from the germline V gene.

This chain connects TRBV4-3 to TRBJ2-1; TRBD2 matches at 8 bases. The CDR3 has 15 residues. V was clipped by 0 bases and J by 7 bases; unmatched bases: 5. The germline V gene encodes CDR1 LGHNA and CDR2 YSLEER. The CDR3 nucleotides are TGCGCCAGCAGCCAAGATGTCGGGAGGGGAAATGAGCAGTTCTTC. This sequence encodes CASSQDVGRGNEQFF.